What follows are 13 T cell receptor beta chains derived from one specimen sequenced in a study of cytomegalovirus exposure and HLA in healthy donors. With 60 Vbeta and 13 Jbeta primers, the PCR was carried out. Sequencing used immunoSEQ multiplex PCR; TCRdb keeps in-frame clones, though not all of them. The sample consists of tens of thousands of clones, 70% of them appearing once. Input material: PBMCs. The receptors were sampled from a woman between 50 and 59 years old in good health and CMV-seropositive.

This chain links TRBV28 with TRBJ2-7, with 8 bases matching TRBD2. The ends lost 6 bases at V and 4 bases at J; junction bases unmatched: 8. CDR1 is MDHEN and CDR2 is SYDVKM in the germline V gene. The CDR3 consists of 14 residues. The CDR3 DNA reads TGTGCCAGCAGGATTAGCGGGAATATGTACGAGCAGTACTTC. This codes for CASRISGNMYEQYF.

The chain recombines TRBV28 with TRBJ1-5, with 9 bases identical to TRBD1. CDR3 size: 15 residues. The V gene end was trimmed by 4 bases and the J gene end by 3 bases; junction bases not matched to a gene: 4. Germline V gene sequence: CDR1 MDHEN, CDR2 SYDVKM. In nucleotides, the CDR3 is TGTGCCAGCAGTTACGGGACAGGGACCAATCAGCCCCAGCATTTT. This encodes CASSYGTGTNQPQHF. The variable domain in full, completed from reference TRBV28 and TRBJ1-5, reads DVKVTQSSRYLVKRTGEKVFLECVQDMDHENMFWYRQDPGLGLRLIYFSYDVKMKEKGDIPEGYSVSREKKERFSLILESASTNQTSMYLCASSYGTGTNQPQHFGDGTRLSIL.

The chain links TRBV7-8 to TRBJ1-2, with TRBD1 identical over 12 bases. Germline V gene lookup returns CDR1 SGHVS and CDR2 FQNEAQ. J was trimmed by 8 bases and V by 7 bases; bases with no gene match: 11. The CDR3 spans 15 residues. The CDR3 nucleotides read TGTGCCAGCACATTAGGGACAGGGGGCACAGAGGGCTACACCTTC. Protein: CASTLGTGGTEGYTF. The whole variable domain, remainder taken from reference TRBV7-8 and TRBJ1-2, is GAGVSQSPRYKVAKRGQDVALRCDPISGHVSLFWYQQALGQGPEFLTYFQNEAQLDKSGLPSDRFFAERPEGSVSTLKIQRTQQEDSAVYLCASTLGTGGTEGYTFGSGTRLTVV.

The chain is built from TRBV14 and TRBJ2-7; 8 bases align to TRBD2. The CDR3 runs to 22 residues. Trimming cost V 1 base and J 2 bases; bases outside gene matches: 25. Per germline, CDR1 SGHDN and CDR2 FVKESK. This chain's CDR3 is CASSQGILRTSLTGGTAYEQYF. In DNA form, the CDR3 reads TGTGCCAGCAGCCAAGGAATACTTCGGACTAGCTTAACGGGGGGTACTGCCTACGAGCAGTACTTC.

This chain uses TRBV6-6 with TRBJ1-5; tentative D call: TRBD1 (6 bases). The V end lost 6 bases, the J end lost 6 bases, and 18 bases lay between the germline ends. From germline, CDR1 is MNHNY and CDR2 SVGAGI (reference sequence). This CDR3 region has 15 residues. CDR3 in DNA: TGTGCCAGCAGCTCCCCAACAGGGATGAGTCAGCCCCAGCATTTT. As protein: CASSSPTGMSQPQHF.

The CDR3 loop is CASTNLGGYEQYF. The CDR3, as DNA: TGTGCCAGCACCAATTTGGGAGGGTACGAGCAGTACTTC. The chain employs TRBV2 and TRBJ2-7; 7 bases are a match to TRBD2. CDR1 is SNHLY and CDR2 is FYNNEI in the germline V gene. The CDR3 has 13 amino acids. The trim removed 7 bases at V and 4 bases at J, leaving 7 bases unmatched.

V usage is TRBV19 and J usage is TRBJ1-1; D gene uncertain. Germline V gene sequence: CDR1 LNHDA, CDR2 SQIVND (reference sequence). This CDR3 comprises 10 residues. Trimming pared 5 bases from V and 8 bases from J, leaving 6 bases between. CDR3 sequence: CASSSREAFF. For the CDR3, the DNA is TGTGCCAGTAGTTCGCGGGAAGCTTTCTTT.

J is TRBJ1-3 and V is TRBV15; D remains ambiguous. CDR1 is LNHNV and CDR2 is YYDKDF in the germline V gene (reference sequence). Trimming cost V 0 bases and J 3 bases, with 6 bases left between them. The CDR3 loop spans 14 amino acids. CDR3 in amino acids: CATSRDQRGNTIYF. The CDR3 region has the DNA TGTGCCACCAGCAGAGATCAGCGTGGAAACACCATATATTTT.

The chain employs TRBV2 and TRBJ2-7, with TRBD1 as a possible D gene (5 bases). CDR1 is SNHLY, CDR2 FYNNEI, per germline. The CDR3 is made up of 13 amino acids. The V end lost 8 bases, the J end lost 2 bases, and 13 bases lay between the germline ends. In nucleotides, the CDR3 is TGTGCCAGCGCCATAGACAGTACCTACGAGCAGTACTTC. Amino acid sequence: CASAIDSTYEQYF.

This chain links TRBV28 with TRBJ1-2; 8 bases map to TRBD1. This CDR3 region has 16 residues. Germline assignment: CDR1 MDHEN and CDR2 SYDVKM. Losses at the gene ends were 4 bases for V and 4 bases for J; bases not matched to a gene: 11. CDR3 DNA sequence: TGTGCCAGCAGTTACCCCCCGGACAGGGTTGGCTATGGCTACACCTTC. Residues: CASSYPPDRVGYGYTF.

The J gene is TRBJ1-1, the V gene TRBV18; 7 nucleotides line up with TRBD1. CDR1 is KGHSH, CDR2 LQKENI, per germline. V lost 5 bases to trimming and J lost 0 bases; unmatched junction nucleotides: 3. The CDR3 runs to 14 residues. Written as DNA, the CDR3 is TGTGCCAGCTCATCAACAGGGGTGAACACTGAAGCTTTCTTT. It is translated as CASSSTGVNTEAFF.

J is TRBJ1-2 and V is TRBV10-3, with 7 bases identical to TRBD1. V lost 2 bases to trimming and J lost 4 bases; unmatched junction nucleotides: 13. CDR3 length: 17 amino acids. Germline V gene lookup returns CDR1 ENHRY and CDR2 SYGVKD. CDR3 DNA sequence: TGTGCCATCAGTGAGCCGGGAGGGGGCCATGTCGGCTATGGCTACACCTTC. Protein: CAISEPGGGHVGYGYTF.

CDR3 DNA: TGTGCCACCAGCCCCGGGACAGCGACATTCTATGGCTACACCTTC. It yields the protein CATSPGTATFYGYTF. V usage is TRBV15 and J usage is TRBJ1-2; 7 bases agree with TRBD1. V was pared by 5 bases and J by 4 bases, with 10 bases of the junction left unmatched. The CDR3 is 15 amino acids. Germline values: CDR1 LNHNV, CDR2 YYDKDF (reference sequence).